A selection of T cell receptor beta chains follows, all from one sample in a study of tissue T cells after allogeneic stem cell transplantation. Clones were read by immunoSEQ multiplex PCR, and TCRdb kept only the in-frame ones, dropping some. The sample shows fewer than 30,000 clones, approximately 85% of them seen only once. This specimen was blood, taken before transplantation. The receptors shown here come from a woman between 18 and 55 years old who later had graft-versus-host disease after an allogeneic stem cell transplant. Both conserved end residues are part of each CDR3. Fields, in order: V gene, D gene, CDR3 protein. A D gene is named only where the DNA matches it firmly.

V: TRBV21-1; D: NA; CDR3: CASSPRTRDRGDCEQFF
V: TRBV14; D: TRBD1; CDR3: CASSHPTGVTYEQYF
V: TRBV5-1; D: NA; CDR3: CASSPMGYNEQFF
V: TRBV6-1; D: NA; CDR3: CASSEGGHTEAFF
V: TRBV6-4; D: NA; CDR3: CASSEGAGSYNEQFF
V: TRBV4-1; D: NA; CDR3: CASSPSASVSYEQYF
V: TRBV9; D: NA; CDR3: CASSVGLVDYNEQFF
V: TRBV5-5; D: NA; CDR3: CASSLTASYEQYF
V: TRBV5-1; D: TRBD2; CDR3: CASSLAGTSGYQGGYNEQFF
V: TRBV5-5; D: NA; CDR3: CASSWGPQYGYTF
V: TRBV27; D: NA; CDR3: CASSLFAFRSTEAFF